This TCR beta chain was identified in a study of shared clonotypes between healthy human individuals. Study-wide findings and caveats: Only blood was sampled, and tissue TCR repertoires likely differ from blood ones.

This clone was seen just once. Its matching antigen is unknown. For every subset, genomic DNA was evenly distributed across several immunoSEQ plates. Source study methods: ImmunoSEQ gave junction-only sequences without quality scores, so filtering differed. Profiling relied on immunoSEQ multiplex PCR, and the TCRdb table lists in-frame clones only, not all of them. Clonal size and the V and J genes are those of that table, whereas D and trimming came from the DNA. The table has 400,000 to 600,000 clones, roughly 77% seen once. Sequencing was performed on PBMCs. This sequence originates from a woman aged 40 to 49 in good health. Some clones in this sample may be carry-over from other donors' samples.

CDR3 sequence: CASSILRSTDTQYF. The CDR3 DNA follows: TGTGCCAGTAGTATACTTCGCTCCACAGATACGCAGTATTTT. The V and J genes are TRBV19 and TRBJ2-3; the D is unclear. V was trimmed by 2 bases and J by 2 bases, leaving 8 bases between them. The CDR3 covers 14 residues. Germline V gives CDR1 LNHDA, CDR2 SQIVND (reference sequence).